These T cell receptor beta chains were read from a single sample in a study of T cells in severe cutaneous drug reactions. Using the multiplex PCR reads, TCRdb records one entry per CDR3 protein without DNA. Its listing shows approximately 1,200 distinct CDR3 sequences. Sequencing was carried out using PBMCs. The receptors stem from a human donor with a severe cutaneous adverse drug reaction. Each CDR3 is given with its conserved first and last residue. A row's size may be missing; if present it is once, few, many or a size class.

CDR3: CASSKTSGEGTQYF
V: TRBV7-3
size: large
length: 14
J: TRBJ2-3

CDR3: CASSLGGWTEAFF
V: TRBV28
size: medium-sized
length: 13
J: TRBJ1-1

CDR3: CSAPHRGHGQPQHF
V: TRBV20-1
size: -
length: 14
J: TRBJ1-5

CDR3: CASSIFAGTDTQYF
V: TRBV19
size: medium-sized
length: 14
J: TRBJ2-3

CDR3: CASSQEGSYEQYF
V: TRBV4-1
size: medium-sized
length: 13
J: TRBJ2-7

CDR3: CASSLSGEGQFF
V: TRBV7-8
size: large
length: 12
J: TRBJ2-1

CDR3: CASSLVGQDLRETQYF
V: TRBV7-9
size: medium-sized
length: 16
J: TRBJ2-5

CDR3: CASSLVPTSGTYEQYF
V: TRBV11-2
size: medium-sized
length: 16
J: TRBJ2-7

CDR3: CASSSLQGARETQYF
V: TRBV28
size: medium-sized
length: 15
J: TRBJ2-5

CDR3: CASSEFGGRRAEQYF
V: TRBV25-1
size: medium-sized
length: 15
J: TRBJ2-7

CDR3: CASSEGWTGAEAFF
V: TRBV25-1
size: large
length: 14
J: TRBJ1-1